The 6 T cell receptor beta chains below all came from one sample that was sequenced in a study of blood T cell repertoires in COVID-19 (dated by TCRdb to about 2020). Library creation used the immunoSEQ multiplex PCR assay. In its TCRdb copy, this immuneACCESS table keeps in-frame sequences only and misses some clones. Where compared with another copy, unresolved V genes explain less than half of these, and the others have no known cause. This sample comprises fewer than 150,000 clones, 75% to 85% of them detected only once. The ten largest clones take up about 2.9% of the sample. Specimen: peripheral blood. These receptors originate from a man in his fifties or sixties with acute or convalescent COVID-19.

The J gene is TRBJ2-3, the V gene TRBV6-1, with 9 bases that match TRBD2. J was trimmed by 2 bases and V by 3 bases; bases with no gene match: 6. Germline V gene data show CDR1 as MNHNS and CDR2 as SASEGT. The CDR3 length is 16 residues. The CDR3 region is CASSEGTSWDTDTQYF. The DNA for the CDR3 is TGTGCCAGCAGTGAGGGGACTAGCTGGGACACAGATACGCAGTATTTT.

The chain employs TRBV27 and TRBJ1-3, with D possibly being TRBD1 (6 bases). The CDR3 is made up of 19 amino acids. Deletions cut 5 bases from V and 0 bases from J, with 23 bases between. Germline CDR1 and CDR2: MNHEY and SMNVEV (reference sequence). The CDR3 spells CASSTLQGLGLGSGNTIYF. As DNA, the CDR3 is TGTGCCAGCAGTACCCTACAGGGATTGGGCCTGGGCTCTGGAAACACCATATATTTT.

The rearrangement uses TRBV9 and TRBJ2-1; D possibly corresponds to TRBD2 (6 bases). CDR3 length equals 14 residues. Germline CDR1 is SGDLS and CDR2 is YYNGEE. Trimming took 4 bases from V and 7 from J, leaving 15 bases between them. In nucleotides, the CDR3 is TGTGCCAGCAGCACAGGTGGGGCGGGGAATGAGCAGTTCTTC. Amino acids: CASSTGGAGNEQFF.

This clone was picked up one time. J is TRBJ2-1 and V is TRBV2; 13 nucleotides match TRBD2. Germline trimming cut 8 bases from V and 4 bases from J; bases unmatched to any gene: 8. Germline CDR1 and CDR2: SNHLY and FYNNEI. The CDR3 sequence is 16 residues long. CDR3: CASRIPGLAGYNEQFF. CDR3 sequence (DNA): TGTGCCAGCCGGATACCGGGACTAGCGGGGTACAATGAGCAGTTCTTC. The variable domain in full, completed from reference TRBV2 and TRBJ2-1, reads EPEVTQTPSHQVTQMGQEVILRCVPISNHLYFYWYRQILGQKVEFLVSFYNNEISEKSEIFDDQFSVERPDGSNFTLKIRSTKLEDSAMYFCASRIPGLAGYNEQFFGPGTRLTVL.

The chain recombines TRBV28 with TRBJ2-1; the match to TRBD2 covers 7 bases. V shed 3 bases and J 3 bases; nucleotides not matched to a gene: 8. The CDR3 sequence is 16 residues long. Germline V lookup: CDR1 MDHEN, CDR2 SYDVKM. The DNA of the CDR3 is TGTGCCAGCAGTTTGAGGACTAGGGCTTTCTACAATGAGCAGTTCTTC. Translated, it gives CASSLRTRAFYNEQFF. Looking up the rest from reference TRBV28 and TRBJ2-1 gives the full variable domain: DVKVTQSSRYLVKRTGEKVFLECVQDMDHENMFWYRQDPGLGLRLIYFSYDVKMKEKGDIPEGYSVSREKKERFSLILESASTNQTSMYLCASSLRTRAFYNEQFFGPGTRLTVL.

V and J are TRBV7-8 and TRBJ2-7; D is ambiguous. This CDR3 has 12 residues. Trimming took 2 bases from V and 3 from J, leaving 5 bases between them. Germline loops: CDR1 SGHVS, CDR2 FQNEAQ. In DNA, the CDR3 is TGTGCCAGCAGCTTACAAAACTACGAGCAGTACTTC. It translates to CASSLQNYEQYF.